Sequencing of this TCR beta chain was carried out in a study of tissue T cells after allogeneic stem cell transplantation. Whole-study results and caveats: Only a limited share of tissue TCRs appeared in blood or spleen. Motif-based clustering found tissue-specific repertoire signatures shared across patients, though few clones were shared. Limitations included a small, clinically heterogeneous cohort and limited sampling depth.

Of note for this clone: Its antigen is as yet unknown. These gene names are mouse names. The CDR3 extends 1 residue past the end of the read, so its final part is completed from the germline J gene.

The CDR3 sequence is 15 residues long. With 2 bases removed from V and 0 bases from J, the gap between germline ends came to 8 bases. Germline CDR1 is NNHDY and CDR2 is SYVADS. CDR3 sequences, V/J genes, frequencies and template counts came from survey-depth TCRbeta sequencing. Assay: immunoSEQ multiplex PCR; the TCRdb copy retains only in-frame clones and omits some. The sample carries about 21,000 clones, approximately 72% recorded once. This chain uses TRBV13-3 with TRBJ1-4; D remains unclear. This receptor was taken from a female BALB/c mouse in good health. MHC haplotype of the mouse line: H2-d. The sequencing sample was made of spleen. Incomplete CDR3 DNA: TGTGCCAGCAGTGAAGTGAGAATTTCCAACGAAAGATTATTT. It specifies CASSEVRISNERLF. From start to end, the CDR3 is CASSEVRISNERLFF.